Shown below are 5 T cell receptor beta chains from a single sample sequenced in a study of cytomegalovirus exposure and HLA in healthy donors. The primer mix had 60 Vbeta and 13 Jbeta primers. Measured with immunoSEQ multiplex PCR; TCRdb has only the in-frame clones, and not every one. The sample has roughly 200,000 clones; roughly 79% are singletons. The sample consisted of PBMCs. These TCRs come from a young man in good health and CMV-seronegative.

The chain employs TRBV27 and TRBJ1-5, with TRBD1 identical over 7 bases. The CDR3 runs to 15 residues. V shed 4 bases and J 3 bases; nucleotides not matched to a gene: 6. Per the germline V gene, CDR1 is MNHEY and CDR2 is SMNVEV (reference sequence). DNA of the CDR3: TGTGCCAGCAGTTCAACCGGGACAGTCAATCAGCCCCAGCATTTT. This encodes CASSSTGTVNQPQHF.

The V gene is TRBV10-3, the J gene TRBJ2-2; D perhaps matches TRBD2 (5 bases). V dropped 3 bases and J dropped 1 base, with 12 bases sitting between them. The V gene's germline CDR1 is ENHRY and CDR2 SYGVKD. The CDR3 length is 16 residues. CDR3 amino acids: CAISDLLGENTGELFF. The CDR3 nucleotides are TGTGCCATCAGTGACCTTCTCGGGGAGAACACCGGGGAGCTGTTTTTT.

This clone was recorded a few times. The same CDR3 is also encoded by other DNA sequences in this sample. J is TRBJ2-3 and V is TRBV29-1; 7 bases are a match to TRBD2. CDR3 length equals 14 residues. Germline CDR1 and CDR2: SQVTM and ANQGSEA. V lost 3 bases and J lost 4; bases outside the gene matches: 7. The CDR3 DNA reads TGCAGCGTTGAGGGGGGGAGAGGAGCAGATACGCAGTATTTT. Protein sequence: CSVEGGRGADTQYF.

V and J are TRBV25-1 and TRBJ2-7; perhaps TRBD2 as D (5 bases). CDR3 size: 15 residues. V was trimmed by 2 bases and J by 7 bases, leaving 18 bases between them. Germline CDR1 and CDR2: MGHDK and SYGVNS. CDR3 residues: CASSETGISTREQYF. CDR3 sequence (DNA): TGTGCCAGCAGTGAAACCGGGATATCTACTAGGGAGCAGTACTTC.

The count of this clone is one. This chain's CDR3 is CASREGALTSGNTIYF. The CDR3 bases are TGTGCCAGCAGGGAGGGGGCCTTAACCTCTGGAAACACCATATATTTT. The V call is TRBV28, the J call TRBJ1-3, with TRBD1 identical over 7 bases. The germline V gene has CDR1 MDHEN and CDR2 SYDVKM. V shed 6 bases, J shed 0 bases, and the junction held 8 bases outside the gene matches. The CDR3 is 16 residues long.